This TCR beta chain stems from a study of blood T cell repertoires in COVID-19. Study information: The samples span acute and convalescent COVID-19 from the United States, Italy and Spain.

CDR1 is SGHRS and CDR2 is YFSETQ in the germline V gene. V dropped 0 bases and J dropped 1; count of bases not matched to a gene: 2. The CDR3 covers 15 residues. Repertoires were generated with immunoSEQ multiplex PCR, while TCRdb's copy carries only in-frame clones and drops some. The table shows 88,000 or so clones, with more than 75% occurring only once. This sequence originates from a human donor in a cohort sampled during active COVID-19. The chain links TRBV5-1 to TRBJ2-7, with 9 nucleotides matching TRBD1. The source material was peripheral blood. The CDR3 sequence is CASSLGGQGSYEQYF. The CDR3 region has the DNA TGCGCCAGCAGCTTGGGAGGACAGGGGTCCTACGAGCAGTACTTC.